These 24 T cell receptor beta chains were sequenced from one sample in a study of cytotoxic CD8 clonotypes in ibrutinib-treated CLL. Measured with immunoSEQ multiplex PCR; TCRdb has only the in-frame clones, and not every one. Among hundreds of thousands of clones listed, 70% were seen once. The source was PBMCs, collected after 12 months of ibrutinib treatment. Receptors originate from a human donor with chronic lymphocytic leukemia.

The chain carries TRBV5-1 and TRBJ2-3; 10 positions agree with TRBD2. V lost 7 bases to trimming and J lost 0 bases; unmatched junction nucleotides: 8. Germline loops: CDR1 SGHRS, CDR2 YFSETQ. The CDR3 is 16 residues long. This CDR3 is CASQMLAGDSTDTQYF. In DNA, the CDR3 is TGCGCCAGCCAGATGCTAGCGGGGGACAGCACAGATACGCAGTATTTT.

The chain is built from TRBV7-2 and TRBJ2-7; no definite D call. Germline CDR1 and CDR2: SGHTA and FQGNSA. The CDR3 contains 14 residues. V was trimmed by 5 bases and J by 0 bases, leaving 11 bases between them. CDR3 sequence (DNA): TGTGCCAGCAGCAACGGTCTGAGCTCCTACGAGCAGTACTTC. Amino acids: CASSNGLSSYEQYF.

The V call is TRBV29-1, the J call TRBJ1-1; D gene ambiguous. V was trimmed by 4 bases and J by 5 bases, leaving 14 bases between them. The length of the CDR3 is 13 residues. Looked up from germline, CDR1 is SQVTM and CDR2 is ANQGSEA. CDR3 sequence: CSVVGGLRTEAFF. In nucleotides, the CDR3 is TGCAGCGTTGTGGGAGGGTTAAGGACTGAAGCTTTCTTT.

This clone was counted only a few times. V usage is TRBV20-1 and J usage is TRBJ2-1; the D gene is possibly TRBD2 (5 bases). This CDR3 region has 11 residues. The germline V gene encodes CDR1 DFQATT and CDR2 SNEGSKA (reference sequence). Between the trimmed V and J ends, which lost 4 bases and 8 bases, there was a span of 9 bases. The CDR3 bases are TGCAGTGCTAAGGGAGACGATGAGCAGTTCTTC. Protein: CSAKGDDEQFF.

The chain uses TRBV21-1 and TRBJ1-1. TRBV21-1 is given as a pseudogene. CDR3 length: 11 amino acids. For the CDR3, the DNA is TGTGCCACTCCAGAGTACACTGAAGCTTTCTTT. Its translation: CATPEYTEAFF.

This clone was picked up one time. The chain recombines TRBV30 with TRBJ1-6; 7 bases are shared with TRBD1. J lost 7 bases, V lost 2 bases, and 2 bases had no gene match. CDR1 GTSNPN and CDR2 SVGIG come from the germline V gene (reference sequence). CDR3 size: 13 residues. The CDR3 region is CAWSYRGNSPLHF. For the CDR3, the DNA is TGTGCCTGGAGTTACAGGGGAAATTCACCCCTCCACTTT.

There are a few counts of this clone. This rearrangement joins TRBV20-1 to TRBJ1-2; 9 bases are shared with TRBD1. Trimming at V came to 6 bases and at J to 8 bases, leaving 4 bases not matched to a gene. Per germline, CDR1 DFQATT and CDR2 SNEGSKA (reference sequence). The CDR3 covers 11 residues. As DNA, the CDR3 is TGCAGTGCAGGGACAGGGCAGGGCTACACCTTC. This gives the protein CSAGTGQGYTF.

The chain combines TRBV11-2 with TRBJ2-7; D perhaps matches TRBD2 (5 bases). Germline values: CDR1 SGHAT, CDR2 FQNNGV. Trimming shortened V by 0 bases and J by 2 bases, and 11 bases separated the two germline ends. The CDR3 contains 15 residues. The DNA of the CDR3 is TGTGCCAGCAGCTTAGATCGTGGAGGAGCCTACGAGCAGTACTTC. It encodes CASSLDRGGAYEQYF. The full variable domain, in which reference TRBV11-2 and TRBJ2-7 provide the parts outside the CDR3, is EAGVAQSPRYKIIEKRQSVAFWCNPISGHATLYWYQQILGQGPKLLIQFQNNGVVDDSQLPKDRFSAERLKGVDSTLKIQPAKLEDSAVYLCASSLDRGGAYEQYFGPGTRLTVT.

The chain carries TRBV9 and TRBJ1-3, with 9 nucleotides matching TRBD1. CDR1 and CDR2 (germline): SGDLS, YYNGEE. This CDR3 has 16 amino acids. After removal of 4 bases from V and 0 bases from J, the junction contained 5 bases not matched to a gene. CDR3 sequence (DNA): TGTGCCAGCAGCCTGGGACAGGGATTCTCTGGAAACACCATATATTTT. As protein: CASSLGQGFSGNTIYF.

This clone was counted only a few times. This chain uses TRBV27 with TRBJ2-7; TRBD1 matches 8 bases. J was trimmed by 1 base and V by 10 bases; bases with no gene match: 6. Germline lookup yields CDR1 MNHEY and CDR2 SMNVEV (reference sequence). This CDR3 is 13 amino acids long. For the CDR3, the DNA is TGTGCCATCCGGACAGGGTCTTCCTACGAGCAGTACTTC. Translated: CAIRTGSSYEQYF.

The rearrangement uses TRBV19 and TRBJ2-2; 13 bases agree with TRBD2. Germline assignment: CDR1 LNHDA and CDR2 SQIVND (reference sequence). The CDR3 is 18 residues long. V dropped 6 bases and J dropped 6; count of bases not matched to a gene: 13. CDR3 sequence: CASSPPGLAGSLAGELFF. The CDR3 DNA reads TGTGCCAGTAGCCCCCCGGGACTAGCGGGATCGTTGGCCGGGGAGCTGTTTTTT.

This chain uses TRBV9 with TRBJ2-3; D ambiguous. The CDR3 loop spans 15 amino acids. The germline V and J ends were trimmed by 4 bases and 9 bases, with 21 bases remaining between them. Germline CDR1 and CDR2: SGDLS and YYNGEE. In DNA form, the CDR3 reads TGTGCCAGCAGCCCCGGTCTAGGTGGATCTGAGACGCAGTATTTT. It translates to CASSPGLGGSETQYF.

The chain recombines TRBV6-5 with TRBJ1-2; maybe TRBD1 (5 bases). Germline values: CDR1 MNHEY, CDR2 SVGAGI. V was shortened by 4 bases and J by 5 bases, with 14 bases between the two germline ends. This CDR3 comprises 14 residues. The DNA for the CDR3 is TGTGCCAGCAGTTCCCAGACGGGGACTTATGGCTACACCTTC. Protein product: CASSSQTGTYGYTF.

This clone was seen a few times. The J gene is TRBJ2-5, the V gene TRBV5-1, with D maybe TRBD1 (5 bases). V dropped 0 bases and J dropped 4 bases, with 10 bases sitting between them. CDR3 size: 14 residues. The germline V gene has CDR1 SGHRS and CDR2 YFSETQ. The CDR3 DNA is TGCGCCAGCAGCTTGGTCGTGGGGCTAGAGACCCAGTACTTC. It yields the protein CASSLVVGLETQYF. Together with reference TRBV5-1 and TRBJ2-5, the CDR3 gives the full variable domain: KAGVTQTPRYLIKTRGQQVTLSCSPISGHRSVSWYQQTPGQGLQFLFEYFSETQRNKGNFPGRFSGRQFSNSRSEMNVSTLELGDSALYLCASSLVVGLETQYFGPGTRLLVL.

The chain links TRBV28 to TRBJ2-7; D unresolved. The CDR3 loop spans 13 amino acids. Trimming cost V 3 bases and J 6 bases, with 12 bases left between them. The germline CDR1 and CDR2 sequences are MDHEN and SYDVKM. The CDR3 DNA is TGTGCCAGCAGTTTGTCCCAACGGCCCGAGCAGTACTTC. Translating it yields CASSLSQRPEQYF. Variable domain in full (rest from reference TRBV28 and TRBJ2-7): DVKVTQSSRYLVKRTGEKVFLECVQDMDHENMFWYRQDPGLGLRLIYFSYDVKMKEKGDIPEGYSVSREKKERFSLILESASTNQTSMYLCASSLSQRPEQYFGPGTRLTVT.

To note about this clone: The sample carries other DNA sequences with the same CDR3. The chain employs TRBV6-6 and TRBJ2-5; D ambiguous. CDR1 and CDR2 from the germline V gene are MNHNY and SVGAGI (reference sequence). Trimming left V 4 bases short and J 5 bases short, with 8 bases between. This CDR3 region has 12 residues. CDR3 amino acids: CASSSRLETQYF. The CDR3 nucleotides read TGTGCCAGCAGTTCCCGATTGGAGACCCAGTACTTC.

V gene TRBV18 combines with J gene TRBJ2-7, with D tentatively TRBD1 (5 bases). The CDR3 contains 12 residues. V was shortened by 8 bases and J by 6 bases, with 14 bases between the two germline ends. Germline-derived CDR1 and CDR2 are KGHSH and LQKENI. CDR3 coding DNA: TGTGCCAGCGGGGCAGGCCGTGGCGAGCAGTACTTC. This codes for CASGAGRGEQYF. The full variable domain, its missing parts supplied by reference TRBV18 and TRBJ2-7, is NAGVMQNPRHLVRRRGQEARLRCSPMKGHSHVYWYRQLPEEGLKFMVYLQKENIIDESGMPKERFSAEFPKEGPSILRIQQVVRGDSAAYFCASGAGRGEQYFGPGTRLTVT.

The chain couples TRBV7-2 to TRBJ2-1, with a tentative D call TRBD2 (6 bases). The CDR3 runs to 14 residues. CDR1 and CDR2 (germline): SGHTA, FQGNSA. Trimming took off 1 base at V and 8 bases at J, with 12 bases between the two ends. In DNA form, the CDR3 reads TGTGCCAGCAGCTTAGGCGTAGCGGTCGATGAGCAGTTCTTC. It yields the protein CASSLGVAVDEQFF. The full variable domain, with the rest looked up from reference TRBV7-2 and TRBJ2-1, is GAGVSQSPSNKVTEKGKDVELRCDPISGHTALYWYRQSLGQGLEFLIYFQGNSAPDKSGLPSDRFSAERTGGSVSTLTIQRTQQEDSAVYLCASSLGVAVDEQFFGPGTRLTVL.

The chain combines TRBV11-2 with TRBJ2-7; D is ambiguous. Germline CDR1 is SGHAT and CDR2 is FQNNGV. V was trimmed by 0 bases and J by 2 bases, leaving 11 bases between them. This CDR3 is built from 15 residues. The CDR3 loop reads CASSLEGGLAYEQYF. For the CDR3, the DNA is TGTGCCAGCAGCTTAGAGGGTGGGCTAGCCTACGAGCAGTACTTC.

The V call is TRBV7-2, the J call TRBJ1-2; TRBD1 matches 7 bases. CDR3 length: 16 amino acids. CDR1 SGHTA and CDR2 FQGNSA come from the germline V gene. Unmatched junction bases numbered 13, after V lost 7 bases and J lost 2 bases. The CDR3 reads CASTRIGQAVNYGYTF. The CDR3 coding sequence is TGTGCCAGCACTCGCATCGGACAGGCGGTGAACTATGGCTACACCTTC.

This clone was picked up one time. This chain connects TRBV28 to TRBJ1-1; 8 positions agree with TRBD1. Looked up from germline, CDR1 is MDHEN and CDR2 is SYDVKM. The junction had 9 bases not matched to a gene; V was cut back by 6 bases and J by 0 bases. The CDR3 spans 16 residues. CDR3 bases: TGTGCCAGCAGCTCCCCCCCGGGACAGGTGAACACTGAAGCTTTCTTT. This encodes CASSSPPGQVNTEAFF.

This sequence joins TRBV4-3 and TRBJ2-5; TRBD2 matches at 12 bases. The length of the CDR3 is 16 residues. J lost 4 bases, V lost 1 base, and 4 bases had no gene match. CDR1 is LGHNA, CDR2 YSLEER, per germline. CDR3 DNA: TGCGCCAGCAGCCAAGGACTAGCGGGAGTCCGAGAGACCCAGTACTTC. This codes for CASSQGLAGVRETQYF.

This rearrangement joins TRBV11-2 to TRBJ2-1, with D possibly called TRBD1 or TRBD2 (5 bases each). Per germline, CDR1 SGHAT and CDR2 FQNNGV. The CDR3 has 15 residues. V dropped 6 bases and J dropped 5 bases, with 17 bases sitting between them. As DNA, the CDR3 is TGTGCCAGCAGTAGACATGGGACGATTAACAATGAGCAGTTCTTC. Its protein product is CASSRHGTINNEQFF. Variable domain in full (rest from reference TRBV11-2 and TRBJ2-1): EAGVAQSPRYKIIEKRQSVAFWCNPISGHATLYWYQQILGQGPKLLIQFQNNGVVDDSQLPKDRFSAERLKGVDSTLKIQPAKLEDSAVYLCASSRHGTINNEQFFGPGTRLTVL.

V is TRBV30 and J is TRBJ1-2; 7 nucleotides align to TRBD1. Germline V gene sequence: CDR1 GTSNPN, CDR2 SVGIG (reference sequence). The V gene end was trimmed by 8 bases and the J gene end by 2 bases; junction bases not matched to a gene: 5. This CDR3 contains 12 residues. CDR3 sequence (DNA): TGTGCCGGTATCAGGGGGAACTATGGCTACACCTTC. Amino acid sequence: CAGIRGNYGYTF.